This TCR beta chain is drawn from a study of blood T cell repertoires in COVID-19. Turning to the study itself: Collection of acute and convalescent COVID-19 samples took place in the United States, Italy and Spain.

As originally analysed: Reference gene primer amplification gave nucleated cell count estimates. Generated by immunoSEQ multiplex PCR, the TCRdb table keeps only in-frame clones and is missing some. V and J calls and clone size are as listed in that table; D and trimming were resolved from the DNA. The sample shows tens of thousands of clones, around 90% of them seen only once. The V end lost 6 bases, the J end lost 0 bases, and 12 bases lay between the germline ends. The germline gives CDR1 MNHEY, CDR2 SVGAGI. This CDR3 is built from 15 residues. The clonotype comes from a woman aged 80 or over with active COVID-19. Sequencing used peripheral blood. The chain has TRBV6-5 and TRBJ2-1, with D possibly being TRBD2 (5 bases). CDR3 nucleotides: TGTGCCAGCAGCCTCCGACGGGGCTCCTACAATGAGCAGTTCTTC. It translates to CASSLRRGSYNEQFF.